The rows below give T cell receptor beta chains drawn from one sample of a study of shared clonotypes between healthy human individuals. Some clones are missing from TCRdb's copy, which holds only in-frame ones; the method was immunoSEQ multiplex PCR. The sample contains a few million clones, 80% to 95% of which appear only once. The sequenced material came from naive CD4+ T cells from PBMCs. These receptors were obtained from a man aged 18 to 30 in good health. Some clones in this sample may be carry-over from other donors' samples. CDR3s include the opening cysteine and the closing phenylalanine or tryptophan. A D gene is named only where the DNA matches it firmly. Clone size is given for some rows only: seen once, a few or many times, or a class if the clone is expanded.

V gene: TRBV7-2; clone size: .; J gene: TRBJ2-3; D gene: .; CDR3 DNA: TGTGCCAGCAGCTTAAGGAGTTCGTCGCCTCCAGATACGCAGTATTTT; CDR3 protein: CASSLRSSSPPDTQYF
V gene: TRBV5-1; clone size: once; J gene: TRBJ1-3; D gene: .; CDR3 DNA: TGCGCCAGCAGCTTGGGACCATATTCACCCAGCCCTGGAAACACCATATATTTT; CDR3 protein: CASSLGPYSPSPGNTIYF
V gene: TRBV28; clone size: .; J gene: TRBJ1-4; D gene: .; CDR3 DNA: TGTGCCAGCAGTCCCCGCAGGGTAGCTAATGAAAAACTGTTTTTT; CDR3 protein: CASSPRRVANEKLFF
V gene: TRBV29-1; clone size: .; J gene: TRBJ2-4; D gene: .; CDR3 DNA: TGCAGCGGATATGATACAGGGAAGGGGGGCATTCAGTACTTC; CDR3 protein: CSGYDTGKGGIQYF
V gene: TRBV19; clone size: .; J gene: TRBJ2-4; D gene: TRBD2; CDR3 DNA: TGTGCCAGTAGTATTAGCGGGAGCTCGAACCAACACATTCAGTACTTC; CDR3 protein: CASSISGSSNQHIQYF
V gene: TRBV10-1; clone size: .; J gene: TRBJ2-7; D gene: TRBD2; CDR3 DNA: TGCGCCAGCAGTGTGGATAGCGGGAGCGGCGAGCAGTACTTC; CDR3 protein: CASSVDSGSGEQYF
V gene: TRBV9; clone size: .; J gene: TRBJ2-2; D gene: .; CDR3 DNA: TGTGCCAGCAGCGTAGCTCCTCTAGCCTCCGGGGAGCTGTTTTTT; CDR3 protein: CASSVAPLASGELFF
V gene: TRBV5-1; clone size: .; J gene: TRBJ1-1; D gene: .; CDR3 DNA: TGCGCCAGCAGCCCCTCCCCGGACACTGAAGCTTTCTTT; CDR3 protein: CASSPSPDTEAFF
V gene: TRBV28; clone size: .; J gene: TRBJ1-2; D gene: .; CDR3 DNA: TGTGCCAGCAGCCGGTACTATGGCTACACCTTC; CDR3 protein: CASSRYYGYTF
V gene: TRBV28; clone size: .; J gene: TRBJ1-1; D gene: .; CDR3 DNA: TGTGCCAGCAGTTTCGGACAAAACACTGAAGCTTTCTTT; CDR3 protein: CASSFGQNTEAFF
V gene: TRBV19; clone size: .; J gene: TRBJ1-5; D gene: .; CDR3 DNA: TGTGCCAGTAGTATCGGAGGGGAGAGCAATCAGCCCCAGCATTTT; CDR3 protein: CASSIGGESNQPQHF
V gene: TRBV18; clone size: few; J gene: TRBJ1-1; D gene: TRBD1; CDR3 DNA: TGTGCCAGCTCACCCGGGACAGGGACGTGGACTGAAGCTTTCTTT; CDR3 protein: CASSPGTGTWTEAFF
V gene: TRBV2; clone size: .; J gene: TRBJ1-1; D gene: TRBD1; CDR3 DNA: TGTGCCAGCAGCAGACAGGGGAACACTGAAGCTTTCTTT; CDR3 protein: CASSRQGNTEAFF
V gene: TRBV18; clone size: .; J gene: TRBJ1-1; D gene: TRBD1; CDR3 DNA: TGTGCCAGCTCACCACCCCACGGGACAGGGGAGACTGAAGCTTTCTTT; CDR3 protein: CASSPPHGTGETEAFF
V gene: TRBV5-1; clone size: .; J gene: TRBJ2-2; D gene: .; CDR3 DNA: TGCGCCAGCAGCCTTCGACAGGCGACACGGCAGCTGTTTTTT; CDR3 protein: CASSLRQATRQLFF
V gene: TRBV19; clone size: .; J gene: TRBJ1-5; D gene: .; CDR3 DNA: TGTGCCAGTAGTATTGAGGTCAATCAGCCCCAGCATTTT; CDR3 protein: CASSIEVNQPQHF
V gene: TRBV4-1; clone size: .; J gene: TRBJ2-7; D gene: TRBD2; CDR3 DNA: TGCGCCAGCAGCCAGGGGACTAGCGGGAGCTCCTACGAGCAGTACTTC; CDR3 protein: CASSQGTSGSSYEQYF
V gene: TRBV28; clone size: .; J gene: TRBJ1-4; D gene: .; CDR3 DNA: TGTGCCAGCAGTTTTAGGAAAAAACTGTTTTTT; CDR3 protein: CASSFRKKLFF
V gene: TRBV5-4; clone size: .; J gene: TRBJ2-7; D gene: TRBD2; CDR3 DNA: TGTGCCAGCAGCTTGGCGTGGACTAGCGGGAGCCCCGTAGGATTCGGCGAGCAGTACTTC; CDR3 protein: CASSLAWTSGSPVGFGEQYF
V gene: TRBV25-1; clone size: .; J gene: TRBJ2-7; D gene: .; CDR3 DNA: TGTGCCAGCAGTGAGGCGGGAAGAGGTTACGAGCAGTACTTC; CDR3 protein: CASSEAGRGYEQYF
V gene: TRBV4-3; clone size: .; J gene: TRBJ2-7; D gene: TRBD1; CDR3 DNA: TGCGCCAGCAGCCAAAGGGGGTCAGGGGGCTACGAGCAGTACTTC; CDR3 protein: CASSQRGSGGYEQYF